This TCR beta chain was found in a study of a mutant IDH1 vaccine in newly diagnosed glioma. About the study: Patients received vaccination from 4-6 weeks after radiotherapy alone, or with temozolomide cycles. The treated group averaged approximately 42 years old and was roughly 60% male, roughly 40% female. Most patients had radiochemotherapy with temozolomide before enrollment; others had one alone.

The V gene end was trimmed by 4 bases and the J gene end by 4 bases; junction bases not matched to a gene: 6. In germline, CDR1 is SGHNT, CDR2 YYREEE (reference sequence). This CDR3 region has 14 residues. Note on this clone: Its target is unknown.

Clones were read by immunoSEQ multiplex PCR, and TCRdb kept only the in-frame ones, dropping some. Of around 50,000 clones listed, 75% to 90% are singletons. This sample's time point: week 5, during vaccination. Vaccination comprised doses that each held 300 ug of mutant IDH1 20-mer peptide, plus topical imiquimod. In every donor, the tumor was a new WHO grade 3 or 4 IDH1-mutant, ATRX-lost astrocytoma. V usage is TRBV5-4 and J usage is TRBJ1-2; TRBD1 matches 8 bases. The sequence was collected from a woman between 40 and 50 years old with glioma. The specimen comprised PBMCs, sampled from a glioma patient whose treatment included an IDH1 peptide vaccine. CDR3 amino acids: CASSQDRGVYGYTF. CDR3 DNA sequence: TGTGCCAGCAGCCAAGACAGGGGAGTCTATGGCTACACCTTC.